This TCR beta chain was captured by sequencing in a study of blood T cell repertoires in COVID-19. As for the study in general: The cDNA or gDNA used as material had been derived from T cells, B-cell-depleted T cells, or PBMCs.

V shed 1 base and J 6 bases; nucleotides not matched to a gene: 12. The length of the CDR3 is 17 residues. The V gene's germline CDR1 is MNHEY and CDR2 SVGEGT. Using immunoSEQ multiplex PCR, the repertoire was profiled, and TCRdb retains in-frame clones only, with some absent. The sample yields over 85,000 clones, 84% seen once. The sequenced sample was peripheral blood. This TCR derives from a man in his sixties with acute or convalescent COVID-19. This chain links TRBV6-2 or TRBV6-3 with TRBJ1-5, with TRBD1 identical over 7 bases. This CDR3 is CASSYLTGKAFFQPQHF. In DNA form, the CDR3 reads TGTGCCAGCAGTTACTTGACAGGGAAGGCATTTTTTCAGCCCCAGCATTTT.